What follows are 19 T cell receptor beta chains derived from one specimen sequenced in a study of cytomegalovirus exposure and HLA in healthy donors. PCR employed 60 Vbeta and 13 Jbeta primers. The assay was immunoSEQ multiplex PCR, and TCRdb's table has in-frame clones only and misses some. The sample contains 150,000 to 250,000 clones, 82% of which appear only once. The specimen was PBMCs. These receptors were obtained from a boy younger than 10 in good health and CMV-seronegative.

The chain has TRBV7-2 and TRBJ2-1; the D gene is possibly TRBD2 (5 bases). The germline V gene encodes CDR1 SGHTA and CDR2 FQGNSA. Trimming removed 1 base from V and 9 bases from J, with 10 bases in between. The CDR3 loop spans 13 amino acids. CDR3 nucleotide sequence: TGTGCCAGCAGCTTAGGAGCGGCGGGTGAGCAGTTCTTC. Its translation: CASSLGAAGEQFF.

V usage is TRBV5-1 and J usage is TRBJ1-3, with unresolved D. Trimming shortened V by 4 bases and J by 4 bases, and 15 bases separated the two germline ends. Germline loops: CDR1 SGHRS, CDR2 YFSETQ. CDR3 length: 15 amino acids. The CDR3 region has the DNA TGCGCCAGCAGCATTTCGGCGGGGAGGGGAAACACCATATATTTT. The encoded protein is CASSISAGRGNTIYF.

This chain links TRBV4-3 with TRBJ1-6, with D possibly TRBD1 on 6 matching bases. The CDR3 is 13 residues long. V gave up 0 bases and J gave up 9 bases, with 6 bases separating them. The germline CDR1 and CDR2 sequences are LGHNA and YSLEER. The CDR3 region is CASSQEGASPLHF. CDR3 DNA sequence: TGCGCCAGCAGCCAAGAGGGGGCTTCACCCCTCCACTTT.

Of note for this clone: One junction end does not reproduce the germline sequence, and a read error may be involved. The V gene is TRBV7-2, the J gene TRBJ2-2; 11 positions agree with TRBD2. The CDR3 contains 15 residues. Germline V CDR1 and CDR2: SGHTA, FQGNSA. The DNA of the CDR3 is TGTGCCAGCAGCCTAGCGGGGGGGAACACCGGGGAGCTGTTTTTT. Its protein product is CASSLAGGNTGELFF.

This clone was seen a handful of times. The chain carries TRBV4-1 and TRBJ2-7, with D perhaps matching TRBD1 (5 bases). Germline lookup yields CDR1 MGHRA and CDR2 YSYEKL. The CDR3 sequence is 15 residues long. Between the trimmed V and J ends, which lost 2 bases and 2 bases, there was a span of 13 bases. Here the CDR3 DNA reads TGCGCCAGCAGCCAAAAAAGGGGCCCTCCCTACGAGCAGTACTTC. It codes for CASSQKRGPPYEQYF.

The gene calls are TRBV4-3 and TRBJ2-1; 7 bases are shared with TRBD1. V was clipped by 3 bases and J by 3 bases; unmatched bases: 8. CDR3 size: 16 residues. Germline V gives CDR1 LGHNA, CDR2 YSLEER. The CDR3 spells CASSQMTGSGYNEQFF. The CDR3 DNA is TGCGCCAGCAGCCAGATGACAGGGTCGGGCTACAATGAGCAGTTCTTC.

The chain couples TRBV4-3 to TRBJ2-7; a weak D match, TRBD2 (6 bases). Germline CDR1 and CDR2: LGHNA and YSLEER. CDR3 size: 15 residues. The V end lost 4 bases, the J end lost 2 bases, and 15 bases lay between the germline ends. The CDR3, as DNA: TGCGCCAGCAGCCTCTCGGGGGACGGTCCCTACGAGCAGTACTTC. Translation: CASSLSGDGPYEQYF.

J is TRBJ1-2 and V is TRBV6-1, with D tentatively TRBD1 (6 bases). V lost 6 bases and J lost 0, with 14 bases in between. This CDR3 is 15 amino acids long. Germline V gene lookup returns CDR1 MNHNS and CDR2 SASEGT. The CDR3 here is CASRLLRGSNYGYTF. CDR3 DNA sequence: TGTGCCAGCAGGCTCCTGAGGGGGTCTAACTATGGCTACACCTTC.

This rearrangement joins TRBV29-1 to TRBJ1-2, with 7 bases identical to TRBD1. This CDR3 region has 14 residues. V shed 4 bases and J 7 bases; nucleotides not matched to a gene: 12. From germline, CDR1 is SQVTM and CDR2 ANQGSEA. The CDR3 coding sequence is TGCAGCGTTGGCGGGTTTAGTGACAGGGTTGGCTACACCTTC. This sequence encodes CSVGGFSDRVGYTF.

This sequence joins TRBV5-5 and TRBJ2-2; D might be TRBD2 (6 bases). Germline values: CDR1 SGHKS, CDR2 YYEKEE (reference sequence). Trimming left V 4 bases short and J 3 bases short, with 10 bases between. The CDR3 has 14 amino acids. In nucleotides, the CDR3 is TGTGCCAGCAGCCAGGGACTGGACACCGGGGAGCTGTTTTTT. Protein: CASSQGLDTGELFF.

The rearrangement uses TRBV30 and TRBJ1-1; D is unresolved. This CDR3 has 13 amino acids. Germline V gives CDR1 GTSNPN, CDR2 SVGIG (reference sequence). Trimming removed 2 bases at V and 5 bases at J, with 12 bases between. The CDR3: CAWSTGRRTEAFF. DNA of the CDR3: TGTGCCTGGAGTACGGGGAGGCGGACTGAAGCTTTCTTT.

The rearrangement uses TRBV9 and TRBJ2-5; 7 bases line up with TRBD2. CDR3 size: 14 residues. Germline CDR1 and CDR2: SGDLS and YYNGEE. V trimming: 2 bases; J trimming: 5 bases; junction bases outside the gene matches: 6. CDR3 bases: TGTGCCAGCAGCGTTGGGAGGGGCTGGGAGACCCAGTACTTC. Translation gives CASSVGRGWETQYF.

The CDR3 loop reads CASSPRTSGGADTQYF. The CDR3 coding sequence is TGTGCCAGCTCACCCCGGACTAGCGGGGGGGCAGATACGCAGTATTTT. The chain joins TRBV18 to TRBJ2-3; TRBD2 aligns across 15 bases. The CDR3 loop spans 16 amino acids. The junction had 2 bases not matched to a gene; V was cut back by 3 bases and J by 4 bases. Germline-derived CDR1 and CDR2 are KGHSH and LQKENI. Using reference TRBV18 and TRBJ2-3 for the parts outside the CDR3, the full variable domain is NAGVMQNPRHLVRRRGQEARLRCSPMKGHSHVYWYRQLPEEGLKFMVYLQKENIIDESGMPKERFSAEFPKEGPSILRIQQVVRGDSAAYFCASSPRTSGGADTQYFGPGTRLTVL.

The chain recombines TRBV5-6 with TRBJ2-5, with 9 bases aligning to TRBD2. The CDR3 is 17 residues long. Germline CDR1 and CDR2: SGHDT and YYEEEE. Trimming cost V 0 bases and J 4 bases; bases outside gene matches: 10. The CDR3: CASSLERLADGAETQYF. CDR3 nucleotide sequence: TGTGCCAGCAGCTTGGAGAGACTAGCGGACGGGGCAGAGACCCAGTACTTC.

This chain joins TRBV4-2 and TRBJ2-1; D ambiguous. With 0 bases removed from V and 7 bases from J, the gap between germline ends came to 7 bases. CDR3 length equals 13 residues. Germline V gene data show CDR1 as LGHNA and CDR2 as YNFKEQ. Here the CDR3 DNA reads TGTGCCAGCAGCCAAGATAAGGAGAATGAGCAGTTCTTC. Protein sequence: CASSQDKENEQFF.

The rearrangement joins TRBV5-1 to TRBJ2-5; 9 nucleotides agree with TRBD2. The germline gives CDR1 SGHRS, CDR2 YFSETQ. The V segment lost 4 bases and the J segment 7 bases; nucleotides outside the gene matches: 11. The CDR3 is made up of 15 amino acids. The CDR3 sequence is CASSGVAGAQGTQYF. The CDR3 nucleotides read TGCGCCAGCAGCGGCGTAGCGGGGGCACAGGGGACCCAGTACTTC.

The rearrangement links TRBV15 to TRBJ1-5, with 7 positions matching TRBD1. Germline values: CDR1 LNHNV, CDR2 YYDKDF (reference sequence). V gave up 1 base and J gave up 0 bases; unmatched junction bases: 6. The CDR3 sequence is 17 residues long. CDR3 region: CATSRGDSPYSNQPQHF. The CDR3 bases are TGTGCCACCAGCAGAGGGGACAGTCCGTATAGCAATCAGCCCCAGCATTTT.

The chain couples TRBV7-2 to TRBJ2-5; maybe TRBD2 (5 bases). With 1 base removed from V and 4 bases from J, the gap between germline ends came to 13 bases. The CDR3 totals 15 residues. Germline loops: CDR1 SGHTA, CDR2 FQGNSA. In DNA form, the CDR3 reads TGTGCCAGCAGCTTAGGTCCCGATGGGAGAGAGACCCAGTACTTC. Protein sequence: CASSLGPDGRETQYF.

The chain carries TRBV2 and TRBJ2-2, with a tentative D call TRBD2 (5 bases). Germline V gene lookup returns CDR1 SNHLY and CDR2 FYNNEI. The germline V and J ends were trimmed by 8 bases and 6 bases, with 13 bases remaining between them. The CDR3 has 13 amino acids. The DNA for the CDR3 is TGTGCCAGCGGCCGGAAGGAGGCCGGGGAGCTGTTTTTT. Residues: CASGRKEAGELFF.